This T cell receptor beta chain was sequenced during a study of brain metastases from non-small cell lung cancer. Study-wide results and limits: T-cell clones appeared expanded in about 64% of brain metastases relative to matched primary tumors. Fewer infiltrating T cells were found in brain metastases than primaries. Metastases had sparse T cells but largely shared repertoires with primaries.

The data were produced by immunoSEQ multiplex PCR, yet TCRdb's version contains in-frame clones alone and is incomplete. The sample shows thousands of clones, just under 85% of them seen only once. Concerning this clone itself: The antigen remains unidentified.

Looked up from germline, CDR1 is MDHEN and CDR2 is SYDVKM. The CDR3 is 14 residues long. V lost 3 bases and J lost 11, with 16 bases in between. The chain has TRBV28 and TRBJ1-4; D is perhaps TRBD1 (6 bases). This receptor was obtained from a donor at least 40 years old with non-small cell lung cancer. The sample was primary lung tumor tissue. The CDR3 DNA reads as TGTGCCAGCAGTTTCAACGGCGAGGGGGAGAAACTGTTTTTT. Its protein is CASSFNGEGEKLFF.